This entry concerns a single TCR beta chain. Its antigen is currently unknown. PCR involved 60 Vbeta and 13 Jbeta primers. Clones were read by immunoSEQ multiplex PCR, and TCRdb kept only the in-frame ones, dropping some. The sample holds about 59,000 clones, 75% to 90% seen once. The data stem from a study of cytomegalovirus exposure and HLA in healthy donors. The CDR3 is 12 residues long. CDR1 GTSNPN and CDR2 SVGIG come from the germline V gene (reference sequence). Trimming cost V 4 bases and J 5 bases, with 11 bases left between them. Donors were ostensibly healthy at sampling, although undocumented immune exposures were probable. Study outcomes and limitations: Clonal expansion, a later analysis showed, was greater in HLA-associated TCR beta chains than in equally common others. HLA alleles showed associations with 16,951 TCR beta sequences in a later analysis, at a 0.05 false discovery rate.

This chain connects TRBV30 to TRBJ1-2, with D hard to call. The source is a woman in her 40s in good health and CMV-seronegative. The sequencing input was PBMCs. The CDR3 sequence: CAWTLGGYGYTF. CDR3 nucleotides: TGTGCCTGGACCCTAGGCGGGTATGGCTACACCTTC.